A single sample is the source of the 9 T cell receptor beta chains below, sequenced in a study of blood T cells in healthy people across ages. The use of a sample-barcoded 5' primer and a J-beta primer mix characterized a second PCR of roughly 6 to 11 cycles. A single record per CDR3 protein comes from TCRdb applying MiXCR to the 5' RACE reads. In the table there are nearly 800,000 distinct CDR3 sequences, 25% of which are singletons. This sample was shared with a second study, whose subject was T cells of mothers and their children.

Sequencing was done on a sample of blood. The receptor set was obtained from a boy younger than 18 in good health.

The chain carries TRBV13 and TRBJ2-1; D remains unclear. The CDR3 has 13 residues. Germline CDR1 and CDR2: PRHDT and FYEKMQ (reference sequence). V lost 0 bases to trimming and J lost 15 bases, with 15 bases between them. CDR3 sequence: CASSLGRSPGLFF. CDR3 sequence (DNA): TGTGCCAGCAGCTTAGGAAGGTCCCCAGGCCTGTTCTTC.

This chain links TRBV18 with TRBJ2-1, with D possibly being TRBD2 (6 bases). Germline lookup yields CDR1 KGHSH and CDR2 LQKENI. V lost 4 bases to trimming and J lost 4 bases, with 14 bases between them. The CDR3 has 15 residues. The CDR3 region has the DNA TGTGCCAGCTCACACCCTGGGGCGGGGTACAATGAGCAGTTCTTC. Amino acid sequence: CASSHPGAGYNEQFF. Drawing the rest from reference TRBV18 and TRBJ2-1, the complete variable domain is NAGVMQNPRHLVRRRGQEARLRCSPMKGHSHVYWYRQLPEEGLKFMVYLQKENIIDESGMPKERFSAEFPKEGPSILRIQQVVRGDSAAYFCASSHPGAGYNEQFFGPGTRLTVL.

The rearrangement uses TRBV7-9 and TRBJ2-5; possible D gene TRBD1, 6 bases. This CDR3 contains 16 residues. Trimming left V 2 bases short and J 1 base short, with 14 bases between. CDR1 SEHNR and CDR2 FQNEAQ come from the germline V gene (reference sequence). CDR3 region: CASSLFGQTIQETQYF. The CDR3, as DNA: TGTGCCAGCAGCTTATTTGGACAGACTATCCAAGAGACCCAGTACTTC.

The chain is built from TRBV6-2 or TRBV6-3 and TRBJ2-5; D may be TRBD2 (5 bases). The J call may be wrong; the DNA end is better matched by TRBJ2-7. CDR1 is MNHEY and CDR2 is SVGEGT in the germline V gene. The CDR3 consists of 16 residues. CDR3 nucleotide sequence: TGTGCCAGCAGTTACAACCTCTTAGCGTTGGGGTACGAGCAGTACTTC. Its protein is CASSYNLLALGYEQYF.

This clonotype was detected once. DNA of the CDR3: TGTGCCAGCAGCTTAGGAGCCCGGGACAGCATTCAGTACTTC. Its protein product is CASSLGARDSIQYF. V and J are TRBV7-6 and TRBJ2-4; 7 bases line up with TRBD1. The CDR3 length is 14 residues. Germline CDR1 is SGHVS and CDR2 is FNYEAQ. V was pared by 1 base and J by 9 bases, with 6 bases of the junction left unmatched.

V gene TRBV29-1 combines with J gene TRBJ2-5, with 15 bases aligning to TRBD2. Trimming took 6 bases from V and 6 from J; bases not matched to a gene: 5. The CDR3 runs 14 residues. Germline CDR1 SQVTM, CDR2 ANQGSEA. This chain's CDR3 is CSVEGLAGGKTQYF. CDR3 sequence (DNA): TGCAGCGTCGAGGGACTAGCGGGAGGAAAGACCCAGTACTTC.

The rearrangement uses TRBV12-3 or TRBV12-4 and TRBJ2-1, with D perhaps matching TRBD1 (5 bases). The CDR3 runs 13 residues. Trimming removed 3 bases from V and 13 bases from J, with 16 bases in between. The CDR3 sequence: CASSFAKGSPQFF. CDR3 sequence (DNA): TGTGCCAGCAGTTTCGCCAAGGGGTCCCCCCAGTTCTTC.

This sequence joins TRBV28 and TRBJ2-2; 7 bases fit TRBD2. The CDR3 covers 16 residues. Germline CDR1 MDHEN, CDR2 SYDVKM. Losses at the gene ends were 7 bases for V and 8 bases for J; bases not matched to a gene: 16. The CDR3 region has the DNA TGTGCCAGCACCTTTAGCGGGTTTAGGATATCTGGGGAGCTGTTTTTT. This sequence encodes CASTFSGFRISGELFF.

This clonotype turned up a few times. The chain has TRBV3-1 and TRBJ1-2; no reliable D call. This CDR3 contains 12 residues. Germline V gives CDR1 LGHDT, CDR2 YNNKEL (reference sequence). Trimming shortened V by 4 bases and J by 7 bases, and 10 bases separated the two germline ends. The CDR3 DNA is TGTGCCAGCAGCCTTCGGGAAGGTGGCTACACCTTC. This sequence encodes CASSLREGGYTF.